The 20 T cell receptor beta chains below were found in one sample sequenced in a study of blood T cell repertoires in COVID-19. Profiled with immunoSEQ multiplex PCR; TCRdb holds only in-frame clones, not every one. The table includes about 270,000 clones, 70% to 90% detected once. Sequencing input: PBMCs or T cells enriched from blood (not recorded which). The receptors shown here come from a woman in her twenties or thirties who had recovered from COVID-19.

The CDR3 sequence: CSASTGFGSPLHF. The CDR3 DNA sequence: TGCAGTGCTAGTACGGGGTTTGGTTCACCCCTCCACTTT. This chain uses TRBV20-1 with TRBJ1-6; D unclear. Germline CDR1 is DFQATT and CDR2 is SNEGSKA (reference sequence). The CDR3 spans 13 residues. V was shortened by 3 bases and J by 9 bases, with 12 bases between the two germline ends.

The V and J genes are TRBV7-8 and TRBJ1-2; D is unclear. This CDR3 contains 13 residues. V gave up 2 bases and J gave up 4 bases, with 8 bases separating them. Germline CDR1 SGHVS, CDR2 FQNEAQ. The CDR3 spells CASSLTDSYGYTF. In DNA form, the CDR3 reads TGTGCCAGCAGCTTAACCGACTCCTATGGCTACACCTTC.

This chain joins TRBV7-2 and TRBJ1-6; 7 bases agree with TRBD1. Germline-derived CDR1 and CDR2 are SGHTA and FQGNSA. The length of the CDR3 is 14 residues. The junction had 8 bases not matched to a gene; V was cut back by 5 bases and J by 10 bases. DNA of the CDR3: TGTGCCAGCAGCCCCGGGACAGTTGGATCACCCCTCCACTTT. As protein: CASSPGTVGSPLHF. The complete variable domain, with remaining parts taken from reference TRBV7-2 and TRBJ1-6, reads GAGVSQSPSNKVTEKGKDVELRCDPISGHTALYWYRQSLGQGLEFLIYFQGNSAPDKSGLPSDRFSAERTGGSVSTLTIQRTQQEDSAVYLCASSPGTVGSPLHFGNGTRLTVT.

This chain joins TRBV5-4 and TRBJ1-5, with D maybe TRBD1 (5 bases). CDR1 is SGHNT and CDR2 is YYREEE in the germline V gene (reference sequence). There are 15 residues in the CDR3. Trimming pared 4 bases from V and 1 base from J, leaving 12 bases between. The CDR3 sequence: CASSRGQGSNQPQHF. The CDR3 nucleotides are TGTGCCAGCAGCCGAGGCCAGGGAAGCAATCAGCCCCAGCATTTT.

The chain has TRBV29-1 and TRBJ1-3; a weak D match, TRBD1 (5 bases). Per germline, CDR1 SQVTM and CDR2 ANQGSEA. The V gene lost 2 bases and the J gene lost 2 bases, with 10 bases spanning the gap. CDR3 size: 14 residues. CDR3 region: CSVEQGFPGNTIYF. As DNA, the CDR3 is TGCAGCGTTGAACAGGGATTCCCTGGAAACACCATATATTTT. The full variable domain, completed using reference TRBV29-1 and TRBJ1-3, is SAVISQKPSRDICQRGTSLTIQCQVDSQVTMMFWYRQQPGQSLTLIATANQGSEATYESGFVIDKFPISRPNLTFSTLTVSNMSPEDSSIYLCSVEQGFPGNTIYFGEGSWLTVV.

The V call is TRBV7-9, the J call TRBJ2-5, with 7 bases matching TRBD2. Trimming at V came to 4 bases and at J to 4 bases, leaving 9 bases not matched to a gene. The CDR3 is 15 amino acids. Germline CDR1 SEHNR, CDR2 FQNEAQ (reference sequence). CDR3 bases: TGTGCCAGCAGCTCGGGACTACCGGGAGCAGAGACCCAGTACTTC. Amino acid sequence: CASSSGLPGAETQYF.

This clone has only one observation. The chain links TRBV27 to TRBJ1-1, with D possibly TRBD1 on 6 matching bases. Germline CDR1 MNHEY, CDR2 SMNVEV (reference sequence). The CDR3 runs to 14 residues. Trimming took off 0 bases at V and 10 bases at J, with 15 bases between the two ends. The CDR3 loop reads CASSLSPGAPIAFF. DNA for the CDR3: TGTGCCAGCAGTTTATCTCCAGGGGCACCTATAGCTTTCTTT.

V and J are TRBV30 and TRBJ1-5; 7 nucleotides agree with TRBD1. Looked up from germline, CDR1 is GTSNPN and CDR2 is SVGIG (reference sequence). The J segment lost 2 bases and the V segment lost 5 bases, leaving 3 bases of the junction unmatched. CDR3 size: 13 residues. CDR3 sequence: CAWQGVGNQPQHF. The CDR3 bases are TGTGCCTGGCAGGGGGTCGGCAATCAGCCCCAGCATTTT.

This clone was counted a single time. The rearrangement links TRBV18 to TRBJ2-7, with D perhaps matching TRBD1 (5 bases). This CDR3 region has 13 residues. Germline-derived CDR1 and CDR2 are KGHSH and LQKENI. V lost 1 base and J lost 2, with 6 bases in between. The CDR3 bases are TGTGCCAGCTCACCACGACAGACCTACGAGCAGTACTTC. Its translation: CASSPRQTYEQYF. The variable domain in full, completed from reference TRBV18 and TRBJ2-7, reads NAGVMQNPRHLVRRRGQEARLRCSPMKGHSHVYWYRQLPEEGLKFMVYLQKENIIDESGMPKERFSAEFPKEGPSILRIQQVVRGDSAAYFCASSPRQTYEQYFGPGTRLTVT.

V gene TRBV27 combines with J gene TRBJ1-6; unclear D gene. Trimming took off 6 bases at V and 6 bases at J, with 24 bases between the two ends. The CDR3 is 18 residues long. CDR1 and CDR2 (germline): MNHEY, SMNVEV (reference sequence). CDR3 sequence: CASRPLITPPAGNSPLHF. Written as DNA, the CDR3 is TGTGCCAGCAGACCCCTAATCACACCGCCGGCGGGTAATTCACCCCTCCACTTT.

The CDR3 sequence is CATSRVRAGETQYF. The DNA for the CDR3 is TGCGCCACCTCACGCGTCAGGGCCGGGGAGACCCAGTACTTC. The chain is built from TRBV10-2 and TRBJ2-5, with D maybe TRBD1 (5 bases). This CDR3 region has 14 residues. Trimming cost V 10 bases and J 5 bases, with 20 bases left between them. Germline CDR1 WSHSY, CDR2 SAAADI.

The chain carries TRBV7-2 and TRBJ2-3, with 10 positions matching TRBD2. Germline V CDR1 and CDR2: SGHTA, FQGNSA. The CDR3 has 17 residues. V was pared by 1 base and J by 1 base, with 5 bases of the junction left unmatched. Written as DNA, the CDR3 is TGTGCCAGCAGCTTAGAGCGGGGGGGCACGGGCACAGATACGCAGTATTTT. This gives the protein CASSLERGGTGTDTQYF.

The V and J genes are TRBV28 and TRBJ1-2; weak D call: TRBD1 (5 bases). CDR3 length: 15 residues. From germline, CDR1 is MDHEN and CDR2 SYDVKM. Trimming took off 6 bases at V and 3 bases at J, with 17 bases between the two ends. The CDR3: CASSRRGGGDYGYTF. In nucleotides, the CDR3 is TGTGCCAGCAGCCGTCGTGGGGGAGGGGACTATGGCTACACCTTC.

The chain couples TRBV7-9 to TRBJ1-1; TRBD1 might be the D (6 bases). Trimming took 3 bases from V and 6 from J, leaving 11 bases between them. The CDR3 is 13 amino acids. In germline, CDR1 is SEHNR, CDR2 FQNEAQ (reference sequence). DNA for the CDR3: TGTGCCAGCAGCTTCAGGGGTCTGGCTGAAGCTTTCTTT. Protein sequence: CASSFRGLAEAFF. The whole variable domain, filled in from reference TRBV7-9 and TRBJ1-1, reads DTGVSQNPRHKITKRGQNVTFRCDPISEHNRLYWYRQTLGQGPEFLTYFQNEAQLEKSRLLSDRFSAERPKGSFSTLEIQRTEQGDSAMYLCASSFRGLAEAFFGQGTRLTVV.

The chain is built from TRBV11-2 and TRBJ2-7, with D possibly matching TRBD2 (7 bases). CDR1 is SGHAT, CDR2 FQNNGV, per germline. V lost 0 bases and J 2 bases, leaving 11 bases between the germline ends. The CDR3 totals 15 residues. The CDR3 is CASSLDQGGAYEQYF. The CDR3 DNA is TGTGCCAGCAGCTTAGATCAAGGGGGGGCCTACGAGCAGTACTTC.

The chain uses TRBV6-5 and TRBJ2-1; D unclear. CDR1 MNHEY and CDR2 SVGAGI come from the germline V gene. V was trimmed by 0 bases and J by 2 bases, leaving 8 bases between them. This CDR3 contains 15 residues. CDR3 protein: CASSYSSVAYNEQFF. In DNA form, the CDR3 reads TGTGCCAGCAGTTACTCGAGTGTTGCCTACAATGAGCAGTTCTTC.

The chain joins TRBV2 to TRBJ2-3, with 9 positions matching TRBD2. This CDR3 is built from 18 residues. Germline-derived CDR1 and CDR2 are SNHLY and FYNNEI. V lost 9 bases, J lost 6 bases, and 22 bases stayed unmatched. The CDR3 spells CARTRKGSGGPMGDTQYF. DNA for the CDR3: TGTGCCAGAACCCGTAAGGGGAGCGGGGGGCCAATGGGGGATACGCAGTATTTT.

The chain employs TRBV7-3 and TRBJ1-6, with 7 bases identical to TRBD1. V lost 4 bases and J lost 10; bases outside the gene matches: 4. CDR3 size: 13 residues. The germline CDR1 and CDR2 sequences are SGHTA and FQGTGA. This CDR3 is CASSSRQGSPLHF. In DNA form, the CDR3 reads TGTGCCAGCAGCTCCCGACAGGGCTCACCCCTCCACTTT. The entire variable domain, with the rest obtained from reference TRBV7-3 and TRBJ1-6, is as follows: GAGVSQTPSNKVTEKGKYVELRCDPISGHTALYWYRQSLGQGPEFLIYFQGTGAADDSGLPNDRFFAVRPEGSVSTLKIQRTERGDSAVYLCASSSRQGSPLHFGNGTRLTVT.

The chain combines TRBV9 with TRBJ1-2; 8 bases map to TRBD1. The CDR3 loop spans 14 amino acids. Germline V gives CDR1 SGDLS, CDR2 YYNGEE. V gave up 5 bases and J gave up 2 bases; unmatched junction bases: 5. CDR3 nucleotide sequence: TGTGCCAGCAGGGCGGACAGGGCCAACTATGGCTACACCTTC. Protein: CASRADRANYGYTF.

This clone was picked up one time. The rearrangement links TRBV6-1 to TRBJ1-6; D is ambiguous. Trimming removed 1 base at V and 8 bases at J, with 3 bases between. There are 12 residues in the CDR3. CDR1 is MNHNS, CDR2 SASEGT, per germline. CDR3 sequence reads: CASSEGDSPLHF. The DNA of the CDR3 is TGTGCCAGCAGTGAAGGAGATTCACCCCTCCACTTT.